The TCR beta chain described here comes from a study of PD-L1 blockade in urothelial cancer (dated by TCRdb to the late 2010s). Context from the whole study: Therapy was started in about 2014 for all patients, and atezolizumab 1,200 mg was administered intravenously every 3 weeks. About 90% of the 29 patients were identified as males with urothelial cancer of bladder origin, and a prior smoking history was reported by 18 of 29 patients. An ECOG performance status of 0 or 1 was recorded for the patients, and 0 to 3 prior chemotherapy regimens had been received by the patients. Blood samples were analyzed at 3 weeks after treatment start (second dose) and at 6 weeks after treatment start. Blood samples gave a median of approximately 150,000 T cells and approximately 81,000 unique TCRs, with a median clonality of roughly 0.08. An exploratory multi-omic analysis was conducted of the somatic, immune and clinical correlates of response to PD-L1 blockade with atezolizumab in urothelial cancer. TCR sequencing covered pretreatment tumor samples and matched, serially collected peripheral blood taken before and after atezolizumab treatment. Durable clinical benefit was defined as progression-free survival longer than 6 months, and TCR features were also tested against progression-free and overall survival. In the same patients who had TCR sequencing, pretreatment tumors also underwent whole exome sequencing and RNA sequencing. Under 10 patients achieved durable clinical benefit and fewer than 25 did not. Pretreatment blood TCR-seq was available for about 28 patients, at least one posttreatment blood collection was obtained for some 24 patients, and tumor TCR-seq was available for some 24 patients.

To estimate absolute template abundance from read counts, synthetic TCR analog templates were spiked into each PCR. Using the immunoSEQ assay, TCRbeta CDR3 regions were amplified from genomic DNA with bias-controlled V and J gene primers. Rearranged TCRbeta segments were sequenced at approximately 20X coverage. The source study handled its data this way. Clustering was used to correct sequencing errors, and CDR3s were annotated against IMGT so that V, D and J genes could be assigned. Downstream analyses used only productive TCRbeta rearrangements, leaving out any out-of-frame or stop-codon sequences. Clonality was computed as one minus Shannon entropy normalized by the log of the number of unique productive sequences. Clones differing between time points or between blood and tumor were identified using Fisher's exact test with Benjamini-Hochberg correction, with an adjusted p below 0.01 applied as the threshold. TCRdb limited this immuneACCESS table to in-frame rearrangements with V and J called. A share of clones is missing; checked studies link under half to unresolved V genes, and the rest is unexplained. For V, J and clone size, that table is used; D and trimming come from the DNA. This sample holds around 45,000 clones; more than 70% were observed only once. Approximately 14% of the sample is taken by the ten largest.

Concerning this clone: Its antigen target is currently unknown. No much larger clone is present one base from it, and per-base qualities are unavailable.

A total of 29 patients with locally advanced or metastatic urothelial carcinoma, treated at Memorial Sloan Kettering on a trial protocol, made up the cohort. Peripheral blood mononuclear cells were collected pretreatment and during treatment, with between 1 and 8 total time points per patient. The Qiagen DNeasy Blood extraction kit was used to purify genomic DNA from total PBMCs and tumor samples. PBMCs were collected pretreatment and during treatment and were isolated and stored as previously described. Trimming leaves V shorter by 6 bases and J shorter by 4 bases, with the junction holding 4 bases beyond the gene matches. CDR1 and CDR2 are drawn from the germline V gene: ENHRY, SYGVKD. The CDR3 goes from the cysteine to the phenylalanine over 15 residues. CDR3 DNA is the only sequence kept; it has 45 bases, read in frame from the first base. Study-wide conclusions, independent of this receptor: A pretreatment peripheral blood TCR clonality below the median was linked to improved progression-free and overall survival. Small sample size (n ≈ 29) and many exploratory analyses mean the results are intended to be hypothesis-generating. At 3 weeks after the start of treatment, tumor-associated TCR clones in peripheral blood had expanded more in patients with durable benefit (n of about 22, p = 0.022).

This chain joins TRBV10-3 to TRBJ2-2, with 11 middle bases fitting TRBD2. Material: PBMCs, obtained around atezolizumab (anti-PD-L1) treatment. This TCR was sampled from a woman between 55 and 75 years old with urothelial cancer. CDR3 sequence: CAIRIAGGLTGELFF. The DNA reads as follows: TGTGCCATCAGGATAGCGGGAGGGCTCACCGGGGAGCTGTTTTTT.